This T cell receptor (beta chain) was captured in a study of CD8 T cells in Susac syndrome. Study results and caveats: As the study acknowledged, the number of individuals who were part of its TCR sequencing and HLA analysis was relatively small.

Worth noting for this clonotype: The antigen is undetermined.

CDR1 is LGHNA, CDR2 YNFKEQ, per germline. CDR3 size: 15 residues. V lost 5 bases and J 3 bases, leaving 16 bases between the germline ends. Random hexamers were used to reverse transcribe the RNA input (about 0.5 to 1 ug). The amplification used immunoSEQ multiplex PCR on TCR beta CDR3; it spanned 54 Vbeta and 13 Jbeta. In TCRdb, the immunoSEQ multiplex PCR reads were re-called with MiXCR into one record per CDR3 protein. The repertoire includes 400,000 or so distinct CDR3 sequences, about 85% of them detected once, and 0.09% to 0.15% sits in the top ten. Relapsing-remitting disease, either stable or active, was present in the multiple sclerosis controls, who were treatment-naive patients. TEMRA cells were FACS-enriched, and CD8+ and CD4+ T cells were isolated negatively.

Sample: CD8+ T cells from PBMCs. J is TRBJ1-1 and V is TRBV4-2; D might be TRBD1 (5 bases). The receptor's source is a human donor with multiple sclerosis. In nucleotides, the CDR3 is TGTGCCAGCAGCAAAGGGACCGCGGGGTACACTGAAGCTTTCTTT. This encodes CASSKGTAGYTEAFF.